These T cell receptor beta chains were read from a single sample in a study of cytomegalovirus exposure and HLA in healthy donors. Using immunoSEQ multiplex PCR, the repertoire was profiled, and TCRdb retains in-frame clones only, with some absent. This sample yields about 180,000 clones, of which about 69% are seen a single time; roughly 3% belongs to the top ten. Sequencing was done on a sample of PBMCs. All receptors come from a male donor in good health and CMV-seronegative. Each CDR3 is given with its conserved first and last residue. Each record gives: D gene, V gene, clone size, J gene, CDR3 protein, CDR3 DNA. D genes are given only for firm matches. Some rows have no size entry. The others give once, few or many, or a class for an expanded clone.

D gene: -; V gene: TRBV18; clone size: once; J gene: TRBJ1-5; CDR3 protein: CASSPGGGSIQPQHF; CDR3 DNA: TGTGCCAGCTCACCAGGGGGGGGGAGCATTCAGCCCCAGCATTTT
D gene: TRBD2; V gene: TRBV7-3; clone size: -; J gene: TRBJ2-1; CDR3 protein: CASSLTTSPWTSGTSSYNEQFF; CDR3 DNA: TGTGCCAGCAGCTTAACGACCTCCCCTTGGACTAGCGGAACTAGCTCCTACAATGAGCAGTTCTTC
D gene: TRBD1; V gene: TRBV28; clone size: -; J gene: TRBJ1-2; CDR3 protein: CASSFPGQGPTGYGYTF; CDR3 DNA: TGTGCCAGCAGTTTCCCGGGACAGGGTCCCACCGGCTATGGCTACACCTTC
D gene: -; V gene: TRBV2; clone size: -; J gene: TRBJ2-3; CDR3 protein: CASSLTDTQYF; CDR3 DNA: TGTGCCAGCAGTTTAACAGATACGCAGTATTTT
D gene: -; V gene: TRBV6-6; clone size: -; J gene: TRBJ2-7; CDR3 protein: CASSYVSYEQYF; CDR3 DNA: TGTGCCAGCAGTTATGTGTCATACGAGCAGTACTTC
D gene: TRBD1; V gene: TRBV9; clone size: -; J gene: TRBJ1-2; CDR3 protein: CASTRDRGYGYTF; CDR3 DNA: TGTGCCAGCACGCGGGACAGGGGCTATGGCTACACCTTC
D gene: -; V gene: TRBV9; clone size: -; J gene: TRBJ2-3; CDR3 protein: CASSVVLEKDTQYF; CDR3 DNA: TGTGCCAGCAGCGTAGTACTAGAGAAAGATACGCAGTATTTT
D gene: -; V gene: TRBV19; clone size: -; J gene: TRBJ2-1; CDR3 protein: CASSIGSLSWNEQFF; CDR3 DNA: TGTGCCAGTAGTATAGGATCCCTGAGTTGGAATGAGCAGTTCTTC
D gene: TRBD1; V gene: TRBV7-9; clone size: -; J gene: TRBJ1-1; CDR3 protein: CASSGGTAEELAFF; CDR3 DNA: TGTGCCAGCAGCGGGGGGACAGCCGAAGAGTTAGCTTTCTTT
D gene: -; V gene: TRBV5-1; clone size: -; J gene: TRBJ2-7; CDR3 protein: CASSAGDREVYEQYF; CDR3 DNA: TGCGCCAGCAGCGCTGGAGATAGGGAGGTCTACGAGCAGTACTTC
D gene: TRBD2; V gene: TRBV6-6; clone size: -; J gene: TRBJ2-1; CDR3 protein: CASRLAAYPYNEQFF; CDR3 DNA: TGTGCCAGCAGACTAGCGGCCTACCCCTACAATGAGCAGTTCTTC
D gene: TRBD1; V gene: TRBV19; clone size: -; J gene: TRBJ1-5; CDR3 protein: CASSRTGEHYYSNQPQHF; CDR3 DNA: TGTGCCAGTAGTAGGACAGGGGAGCATTACTATAGCAATCAGCCCCAGCATTTT
D gene: -; V gene: TRBV28; clone size: once; J gene: TRBJ2-7; CDR3 protein: CASSLGAVWGEQYF; CDR3 DNA: TGTGCCAGCAGTTTAGGGGCAGTCTGGGGAGAGCAGTACTTC
D gene: -; V gene: TRBV23-1; clone size: -; J gene: TRBJ2-7; CDR3 protein: CASSQIRDYEQYF; CDR3 DNA: TGCGCCAGCAGTCAAATACGAGACTACGAGCAGTACTTC
D gene: TRBD1; V gene: TRBV14; clone size: -; J gene: TRBJ2-3; CDR3 protein: CASSQHPGQDLTDTQYF; CDR3 DNA: TGTGCCAGCAGCCAACATCCGGGACAGGATCTCACAGATACGCAGTATTTT
D gene: TRBD1; V gene: TRBV13; clone size: -; J gene: TRBJ2-3; CDR3 protein: CASSPGQGNADTQYF; CDR3 DNA: TGTGCCAGCTCTCCGGGACAGGGGAACGCAGATACGCAGTATTTT
D gene: -; V gene: TRBV30; clone size: -; J gene: TRBJ1-3; CDR3 protein: CAWSDTGSGNTIYF; CDR3 DNA: TGTGCCTGGAGTGACACGGGCTCTGGAAACACCATATATTTT
D gene: -; V gene: TRBV11-3; clone size: -; J gene: TRBJ2-7; CDR3 protein: CASSLSSYEQYF; CDR3 DNA: TGTGCCAGCAGCCTGAGCTCCTACGAGCAGTACTTC
D gene: TRBD1; V gene: TRBV6-6; clone size: -; J gene: TRBJ1-4; CDR3 protein: CASRPPGGINEKLFF; CDR3 DNA: TGTGCCAGCAGGCCCCCAGGGGGGATTAATGAAAAACTGTTTTTT
D gene: -; V gene: TRBV12-5; clone size: few; J gene: TRBJ2-7; CDR3 protein: CASGLGGGGEQYF; CDR3 DNA: TGTGCTAGTGGTCTAGGCGGGGGCGGCGAGCAGTACTTC
D gene: TRBD1; V gene: TRBV5-6; clone size: -; J gene: TRBJ2-2; CDR3 protein: CASSSDRGATGELFF; CDR3 DNA: TGTGCCAGCAGCTCAGACAGGGGCGCCACCGGGGAGCTGTTTTTT
D gene: -; V gene: TRBV27; clone size: -; J gene: TRBJ1-5; CDR3 protein: CASSWGGNQPQHF; CDR3 DNA: TGTGCCAGCAGTTGGGGAGGCAATCAGCCCCAGCATTTT
D gene: TRBD1; V gene: TRBV19; clone size: -; J gene: TRBJ1-5; CDR3 protein: CASSILGQGHQPQHF; CDR3 DNA: TGTGCCAGTAGTATATTAGGACAGGGACATCAGCCCCAGCATTTT